Sequencing of this TCR beta chain was carried out in a study of T cell repertoires in cytomegalovirus infection. Overall study: An indication of both CMV infection and matching HLA type came from public TCR beta signatures.

The CDR3 is 14 residues long. The V and J ends lost 5 bases and 3 bases respectively, with 11 bases between them. The germline CDR1 and CDR2 sequences are SGHTA and FQGNSA. This clonotype was seen a few times. Antigen: not known. Whole-study findings and limits: The response measured ex vivo was dominated by TCR beta clonotypes (HLA-C-restricted and CMV-specific). The study identified carriers of CMV plus the relevant HLA from cumulative public TCR beta family frequency.

TCRdb re-derived calls from the reads in MiXCR, one entry per CDR3 protein. In the table there are about 920,000 distinct CDR3 sequences, 31% of which are singletons. The material sequenced was cultured CD8+ T cells from PBMCs, taken from culture after CMV antigen stimulation. The V call is TRBV7-2, the J call TRBJ2-4, with D perhaps matching TRBD2 (6 bases). This TCR was sampled from a human donor in good health (CMV status not recorded). Some clones in this sample may be carry-over from other donors' samples. The CDR3 region has the DNA TGTGCCAGCAGCCGGACGGGGGTCAAAAACATTCAGTACTTC. Protein sequence: CASSRTGVKNIQYF.